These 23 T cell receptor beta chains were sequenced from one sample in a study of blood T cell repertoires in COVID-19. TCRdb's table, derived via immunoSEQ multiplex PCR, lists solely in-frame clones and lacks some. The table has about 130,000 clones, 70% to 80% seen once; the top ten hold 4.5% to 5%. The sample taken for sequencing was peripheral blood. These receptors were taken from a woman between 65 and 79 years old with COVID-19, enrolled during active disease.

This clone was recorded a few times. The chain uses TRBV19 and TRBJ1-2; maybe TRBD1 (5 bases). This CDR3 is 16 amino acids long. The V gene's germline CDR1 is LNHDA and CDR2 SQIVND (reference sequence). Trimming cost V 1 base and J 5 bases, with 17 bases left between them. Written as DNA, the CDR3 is TGTGCCAGTAGTATAGGTTACCAGGGTTTCGGGTATGGCTACACCTTC. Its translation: CASSIGYQGFGYGYTF.

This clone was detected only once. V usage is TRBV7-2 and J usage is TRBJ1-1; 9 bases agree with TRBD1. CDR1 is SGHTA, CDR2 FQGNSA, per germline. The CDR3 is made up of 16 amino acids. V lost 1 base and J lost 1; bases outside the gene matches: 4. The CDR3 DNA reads TGTGCCAGCAGCTTAGTGACAGGGGGGACGAACACTGAAGCTTTCTTT. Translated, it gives CASSLVTGGTNTEAFF.

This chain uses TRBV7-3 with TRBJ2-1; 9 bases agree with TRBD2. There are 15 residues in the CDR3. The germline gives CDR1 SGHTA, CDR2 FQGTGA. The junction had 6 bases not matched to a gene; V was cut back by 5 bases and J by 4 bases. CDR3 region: CASSQSGGPYNEQFF. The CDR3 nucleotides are TGTGCCAGCAGCCAGAGCGGGGGGCCGTACAATGAGCAGTTCTTC.

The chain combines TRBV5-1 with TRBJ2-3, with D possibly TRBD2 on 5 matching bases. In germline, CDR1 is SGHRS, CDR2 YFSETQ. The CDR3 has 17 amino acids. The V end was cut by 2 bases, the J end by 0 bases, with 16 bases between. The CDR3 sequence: CASSFQSGIPSTDTQYF. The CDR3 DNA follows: TGCGCCAGCAGCTTTCAGTCCGGGATCCCTAGCACAGATACGCAGTATTTT.

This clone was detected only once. The CDR3 DNA is TGTGCCAGCAGCTACGGGACATTATTACCGTTCGAGGCTTTCTTT. It is translated as CASSYGTLLPFEAFF. The chain couples TRBV5-6 to TRBJ1-1, with D perhaps matching TRBD1 (6 bases). The V gene lost 3 bases and the J gene lost 11 bases, with 23 bases spanning the gap. Germline values: CDR1 SGHDT, CDR2 YYEEEE. The CDR3 spans 15 residues.

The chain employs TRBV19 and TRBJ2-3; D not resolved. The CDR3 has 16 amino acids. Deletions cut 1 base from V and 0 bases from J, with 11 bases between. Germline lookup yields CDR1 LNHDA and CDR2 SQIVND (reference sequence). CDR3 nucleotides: TGTGCCAGTAGTATAGTTGACACTGGTAGCACAGATACGCAGTATTTT. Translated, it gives CASSIVDTGSTDTQYF.

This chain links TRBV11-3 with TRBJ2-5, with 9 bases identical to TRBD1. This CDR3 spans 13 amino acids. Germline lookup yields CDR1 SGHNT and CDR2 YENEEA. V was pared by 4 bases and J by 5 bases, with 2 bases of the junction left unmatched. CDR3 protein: CASSSQGAETQYF. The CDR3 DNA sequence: TGTGCCAGCAGCTCACAGGGGGCGGAGACCCAGTACTTC.

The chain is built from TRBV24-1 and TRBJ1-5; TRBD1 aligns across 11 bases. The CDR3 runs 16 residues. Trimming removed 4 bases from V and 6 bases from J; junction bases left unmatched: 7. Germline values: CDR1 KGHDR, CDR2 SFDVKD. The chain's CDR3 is CATSEGTGGTSQPQHF. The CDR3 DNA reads TGTGCCACCAGTGAAGGGACAGGGGGAACTTCTCAGCCCCAGCATTTT.

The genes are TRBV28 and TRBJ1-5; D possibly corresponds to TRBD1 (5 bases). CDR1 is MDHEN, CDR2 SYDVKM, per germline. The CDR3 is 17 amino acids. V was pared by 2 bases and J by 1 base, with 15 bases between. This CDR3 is CASSLGEGEPSNQPQHF. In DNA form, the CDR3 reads TGTGCCAGCAGTTTAGGGGAAGGGGAACCAAGCAATCAGCCCCAGCATTTT.

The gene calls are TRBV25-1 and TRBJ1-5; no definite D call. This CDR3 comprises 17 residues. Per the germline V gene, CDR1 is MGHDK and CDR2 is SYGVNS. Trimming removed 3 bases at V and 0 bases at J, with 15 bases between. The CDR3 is CASSDGRTLNSNQPQHF. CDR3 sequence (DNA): TGTGCCAGCAGTGACGGGAGAACGTTGAATAGCAATCAGCCCCAGCATTTT.

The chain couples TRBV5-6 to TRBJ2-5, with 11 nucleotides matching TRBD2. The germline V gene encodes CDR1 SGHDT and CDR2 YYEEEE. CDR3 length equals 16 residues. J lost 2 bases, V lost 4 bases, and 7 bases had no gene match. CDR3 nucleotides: TGTGCCAGCAGCACGGGGGGACTAGCGGTACAAGAGACCCAGTACTTC. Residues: CASSTGGLAVQETQYF.

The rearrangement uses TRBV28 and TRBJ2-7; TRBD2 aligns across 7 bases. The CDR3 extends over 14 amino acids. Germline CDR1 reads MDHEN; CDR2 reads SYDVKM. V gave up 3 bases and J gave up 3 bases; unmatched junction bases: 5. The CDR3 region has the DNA TGTGCCAGCAGTTTTTCGGGGGGTAGCTACGAGCAGTACTTC. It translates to CASSFSGGSYEQYF. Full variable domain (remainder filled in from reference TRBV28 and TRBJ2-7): DVKVTQSSRYLVKRTGEKVFLECVQDMDHENMFWYRQDPGLGLRLIYFSYDVKMKEKGDIPEGYSVSREKKERFSLILESASTNQTSMYLCASSFSGGSYEQYFGPGTRLTVT.

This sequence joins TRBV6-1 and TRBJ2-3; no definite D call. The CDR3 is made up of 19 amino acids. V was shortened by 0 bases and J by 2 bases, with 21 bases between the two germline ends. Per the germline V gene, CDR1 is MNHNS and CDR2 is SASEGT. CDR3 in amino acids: CASSEAPSREAAYTDTQYF. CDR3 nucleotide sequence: TGTGCCAGCAGTGAAGCGCCGTCGAGAGAGGCAGCGTACACAGATACGCAGTATTTT.

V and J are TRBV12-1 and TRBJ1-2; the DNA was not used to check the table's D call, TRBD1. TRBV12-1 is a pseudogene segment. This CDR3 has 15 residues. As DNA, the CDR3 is TGTGCCAGCAGCCCTAGGGCCCAGGGGGCGGTTGGCTACACCTTC. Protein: CASSPRAQGAVGYTF.

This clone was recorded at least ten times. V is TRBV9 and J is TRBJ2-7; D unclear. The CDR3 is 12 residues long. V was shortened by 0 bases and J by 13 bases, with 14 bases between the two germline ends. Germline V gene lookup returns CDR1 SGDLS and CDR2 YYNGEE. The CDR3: CASSVGAGVLYF. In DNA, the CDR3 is TGTGCCAGCAGCGTAGGGGCAGGCGTCCTCTACTTC.

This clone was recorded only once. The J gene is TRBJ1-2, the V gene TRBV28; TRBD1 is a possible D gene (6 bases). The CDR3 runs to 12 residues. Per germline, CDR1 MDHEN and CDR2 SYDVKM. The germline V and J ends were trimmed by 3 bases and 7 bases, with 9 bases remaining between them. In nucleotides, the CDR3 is TGTGCCAGCAGTTTCCGGGGGGCTGGCTACACCTTC. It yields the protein CASSFRGAGYTF.

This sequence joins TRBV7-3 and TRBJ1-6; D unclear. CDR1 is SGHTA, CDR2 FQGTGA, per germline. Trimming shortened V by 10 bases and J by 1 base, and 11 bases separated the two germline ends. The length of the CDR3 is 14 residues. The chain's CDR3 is CATPQSSYNSPLHF. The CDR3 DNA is TGTGCCACCCCACAGTCATCCTATAATTCACCCCTCCACTTT. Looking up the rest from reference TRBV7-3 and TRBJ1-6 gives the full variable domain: GAGVSQTPSNKVTEKGKYVELRCDPISGHTALYWYRQSLGQGPEFLIYFQGTGAADDSGLPNDRFFAVRPEGSVSTLKIQRTERGDSAVYLCATPQSSYNSPLHFGNGTRLTVT.

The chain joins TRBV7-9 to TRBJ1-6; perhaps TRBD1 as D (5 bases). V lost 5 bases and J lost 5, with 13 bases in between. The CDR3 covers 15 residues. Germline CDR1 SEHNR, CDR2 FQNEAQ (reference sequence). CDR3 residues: CASSLGGGDNSPLHF. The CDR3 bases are TGTGCCAGCAGCCTCGGCGGGGGGGATAATTCACCCCTCCACTTT.

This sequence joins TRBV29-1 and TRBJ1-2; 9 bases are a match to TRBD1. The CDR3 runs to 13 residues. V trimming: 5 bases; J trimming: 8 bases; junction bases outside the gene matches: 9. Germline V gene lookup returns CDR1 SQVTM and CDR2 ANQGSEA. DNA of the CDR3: TGCAGCGTTCCGGACAGGGGTAATAGCGGCTACACCTTC. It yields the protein CSVPDRGNSGYTF. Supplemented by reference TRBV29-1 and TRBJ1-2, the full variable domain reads SAVISQKPSRDICQRGTSLTIQCQVDSQVTMMFWYRQQPGQSLTLIATANQGSEATYESGFVIDKFPISRPNLTFSTLTVSNMSPEDSSIYLCSVPDRGNSGYTFGSGTRLTVV.

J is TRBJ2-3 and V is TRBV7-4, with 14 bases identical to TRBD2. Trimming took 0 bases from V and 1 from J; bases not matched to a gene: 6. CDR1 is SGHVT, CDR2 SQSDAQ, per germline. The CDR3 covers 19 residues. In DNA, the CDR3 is TGTGCCAGCAGCTTAGCGCAGCGGACTAGCGGGGGGTGCACAGATACGCAGTATTTT. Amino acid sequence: CASSLAQRTSGGCTDTQYF. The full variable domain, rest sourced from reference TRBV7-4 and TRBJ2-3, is GAGVSQSPRYKVAKRGRDVALRCDSISGHVTLYWYRQTLGQGSEVLTYSQSDAQRDKSGRPSGRFSAERPERSVSTLKIQRTEQGDSAVYLCASSLAQRTSGGCTDTQYFGPGTRLTVL.

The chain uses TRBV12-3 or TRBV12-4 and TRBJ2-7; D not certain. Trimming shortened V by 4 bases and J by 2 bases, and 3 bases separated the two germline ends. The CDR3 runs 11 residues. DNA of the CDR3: TGTGCCAGCAGTTCGGCCTACGAGCAGTACTTC. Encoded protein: CASSSAYEQYF.

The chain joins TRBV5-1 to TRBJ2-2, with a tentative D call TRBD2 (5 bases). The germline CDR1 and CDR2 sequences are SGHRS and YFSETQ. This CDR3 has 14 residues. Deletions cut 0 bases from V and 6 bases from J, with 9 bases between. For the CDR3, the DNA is TGCGCCAGCAGCTTGGCGGGAAGTGCCGGGGAGCTGTTTTTT. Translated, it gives CASSLAGSAGELFF.

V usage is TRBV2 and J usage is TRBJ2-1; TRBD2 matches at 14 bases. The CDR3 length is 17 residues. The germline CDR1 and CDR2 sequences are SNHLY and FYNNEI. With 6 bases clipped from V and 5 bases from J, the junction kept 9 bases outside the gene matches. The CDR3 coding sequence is TGTGCCAGCAGCCGGACTAGCGGGGGGCTCAGGAACAATGAGCAGTTCTTC. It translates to CASSRTSGGLRNNEQFF.